Shown below are 7 T cell receptor beta chains from a single sample sequenced in a study of CD8 T cells in Susac syndrome. RNA amounts of roughly 0.45 to 1 ug underwent reverse transcription with random hexamers. TCRdb passed the immunoSEQ multiplex PCR reads through MiXCR, listing each CDR3 protein once. The table includes around 130,000 distinct CDR3 sequences, around 96% detected once. What was sequenced was CD4+ T cells from PBMCs. The receptor set was obtained from a human donor with Susac syndrome.

This clonotype was observed once. A junction boundary mismatches the germline segment, possibly from a read error. This chain links TRBV20-1 with TRBJ1-1; D not certain. The CDR3 runs 13 residues. Germline lookup yields CDR1 DFQATT and CDR2 SNEGSKA (reference sequence). Here the CDR3 DNA reads TGCAGTGCTAGAGAGAGGGTTAACAATGAAGCTTTCTTT. This encodes CSARERVNNEAFF.

V and J are TRBV7-2 and TRBJ2-7; 8 nucleotides align to TRBD2. Germline CDR1 SGHTA, CDR2 FQGNSA. J was trimmed by 9 bases and V by 1 base; bases with no gene match: 8. The CDR3 has 14 amino acids. CDR3 residues: CASSLGEPTSAQYF. The CDR3 DNA reads TGTGCCAGCAGCTTAGGGGAGCCGACTAGCGCGCAGTACTTC. Supplemented by reference TRBV7-2 and TRBJ2-7, the full variable domain reads GAGVSQSPSNKVTEKGKDVELRCDPISGHTALYWYRQSLGQGLEFLIYFQGNSAPDKSGLPSDRFSAERTGGSVSTLTIQRTQQEDSAVYLCASSLGEPTSAQYFGPGTRLTVT.

The gene calls are TRBV15 and TRBJ2-2; TRBD1 aligns across 8 bases. Germline CDR1 reads LNHNV; CDR2 reads YYDKDF (reference sequence). This CDR3 region has 14 residues. With 9 bases clipped from V and 4 bases from J, the junction kept 7 bases outside the gene matches. Written as DNA, the CDR3 is TGTGCCACAGCTGGGACAGGAACCACCGGGGAGCTGTTTTTT. This gives the protein CATAGTGTTGELFF.

The chain is built from TRBV5-6 and TRBJ2-1, with unresolved D. The V gene lost 0 bases and the J gene lost 1 base, with 5 bases spanning the gap. There are 14 residues in the CDR3. Germline-derived CDR1 and CDR2 are SGHDT and YYEEEE. The CDR3: CASSLGWSYNEQFF. The CDR3 bases are TGTGCCAGCAGCTTGGGTTGGTCCTACAATGAGCAGTTCTTC.

This sequence joins TRBV5-1 and TRBJ2-1; D not certain. The germline CDR1 and CDR2 sequences are SGHRS and YFSETQ. Between the trimmed V and J ends, which lost 3 bases and 8 bases, there was a span of 12 bases. This CDR3 is built from 13 residues. CDR3 nucleotide sequence: TGCGCCAGCAGCTCGAATAGGTTGGATGAGCAGTTCTTC. This codes for CASSSNRLDEQFF.

The chain couples TRBV24-1 to TRBJ2-3; the D is unclear. Trimming removed 4 bases from V and 2 bases from J, with 3 bases in between. CDR1 and CDR2 (germline): KGHDR, SFDVKD. The CDR3 is 12 residues long. CDR3 nucleotide sequence: TGTGCCACCAGTGACAACACAGATACGCAGTATTTT. Translated: CATSDNTDTQYF.

The chain links TRBV9 to TRBJ2-1; TRBD2 agrees at 9 bases. This CDR3 has 15 residues. With 4 bases clipped from V and 7 bases from J, the junction kept 9 bases outside the gene matches. Germline CDR1 reads SGDLS; CDR2 reads YYNGEE. In DNA form, the CDR3 reads TGTGCCAGCAGCCCCGGACTAGCGCACCAAAATGAGCAGTTCTTC. This sequence encodes CASSPGLAHQNEQFF.